Listed below are T cell receptor beta chains from one sample, sequenced in a study of CD8 T cells in ankylosing spondylitis. TCRdb itself ran the 5' RACE reads through MiXCR, one entry per CDR3 protein. The sample shows fewer than 450,000 distinct CDR3 sequences, approximately 17% of them seen only once. The material sequenced was blood, either unsorted or a sorted T cell fraction (not recorded which). All receptors come from a male donor with ankylosing spondylitis. CDR3s include the opening cysteine and the closing phenylalanine or tryptophan. The order of the fields is clone size, V gene, D gene, J gene, CDR3 DNA, CDR3 protein. A D gene is named only where the DNA matches it firmly. A row's size may be missing; if present it is once, few, many or a size class.

>many|TRBV6-5|NA|TRBJ1-1
TGTGCCAGCAGTTACGGCTCGGTCAGGGCGAACACTGAAGCTTTCTTT
CASSYGSVRANTEAFF
>NA|TRBV27|NA|TRBJ1-6
TGTGCCAGCAGTCCTCAAGGGGACAAATCACCCCTCCACTTT
CASSPQGDKSPLHF
>NA|TRBV27|TRBD2|TRBJ2-3
TGTGCCAGCAGTTTAAGGGGGACTAGCGGGAGCCCCCCAGATACGCAGTATTTT
CASSLRGTSGSPPDTQYF
>NA|TRBV7-2|TRBD1|TRBJ1-2
TGTGCCAGCAGCGCCCAGATCCAGGTGACAGGGCCTGGCTACACCTTC
CASSAQIQVTGPGYTF
>NA|TRBV3-1|TRBD2|TRBJ2-3
TGTGCCAGCAGCCCGGGGAACGGGAGGCCAGATACGCAGTATTTT
CASSPGNGRPDTQYF
>NA|TRBV7-2|TRBD2|TRBJ2-5
TGTGCCAGCAGCAAACAACTAGCGGGAGGGGAGACCCAGTACTTC
CASSKQLAGGETQYF
>few|TRBV28|TRBD1|TRBJ1-5
TGTGCCAGCAGACGGGGACAGGGGATTCAGCCCCAGCATTTT
CASRRGQGIQPQHF
>NA|TRBV15|NA|TRBJ1-2
TGTGCCACCAGCAGAGATAGGAGGAACTATGGCTACACCTTC
CATSRDRRNYGYTF
>NA|TRBV11-2|NA|TRBJ2-7
TGTGCCAGCAGCTTAGTTGGACCCCCATCCTACGAGCAGTACTTC
CASSLVGPPSYEQYF
>NA|TRBV29-1|TRBD2|TRBJ2-1
TGCAGCGTTTTCCGAAGGACTAGCGGGAACAATGAGCAGTTCTTC
CSVFRRTSGNNEQFF
>few|TRBV15|TRBD1|TRBJ2-7
TGTGCCACCAGCAGAGACCGGGACAGCAGACGATTCCCCTACGAGCAGTACTTC
CATSRDRDSRRFPYEQYF